Listed below are T cell receptor beta chains from one sample, sequenced in a study of cytomegalovirus exposure and HLA in healthy donors. TCRdb's copy holds only in-frame clones and misses some; the assay was immunoSEQ multiplex PCR. The sample lists approximately 160,000 clones, over 60% occurring once. The sample taken for sequencing was PBMCs. All receptors derive from a woman under 40 in good health and CMV-seronegative. Each CDR3 is given with its conserved first and last residue.

v_call cdr3_aa
TRBV5-6 CASSPRRWDRGLGDTQYF
TRBV9 CASSPRGSGSFDEQFF
TRBV29-1 CSVQPNWGGDTEAFF
TRBV7-9 CASSLRTGGDEQYF
TRBV27 CASRRSTVSFNGYTF
TRBV30 CAWSANFYEQYF
TRBV27 CASSSSGGPTRDTQYF
TRBV6-5 CASSFPRGLYGYTF
TRBV18 CASSPDTGGYEQYF
TRBV30 CAWRTGTSGPATDTQYF
TRBV23-1 CASSQSGGSRVPDTQYF
TRBV4-2 CASSQEGRGRLADTQYF
TRBV5-4 CASSRDSYSGNTIYF
TRBV6-6 CASSYPDSSYEQYF
TRBV7-6 CASSLEEREGLGEQFF
TRBV5-1 CASSLVGLAGDEQFF
TRBV2 CASRPGQGRPEAFF
TRBV5-1 CASSGGGGYGYTF
TRBV7-3 CASSLGSADTQYF
TRBV19 CATQGGNQETQYF
TRBV29-1 CSVEVLTLYGYTF
TRBV28 CASSLGRSWGYGYTF
TRBV15 CATSSYQGGADFYEQYF
TRBV6-6 CASIPAGGVGNTIYF
TRBV25-1 CASSERSNYGYTF
TRBV29-1 CSVEDGTSGYEQYF
TRBV7-3 CASSLTAGSYEQYF
TRBV5-1 CASSPPTGETISGYTF
TRBV5-1 CASSLDPGTRSGNTIYF
TRBV9 CASSVDSGQPQHF
TRBV7-2 CASSLVSGPDTQYF
TRBV19 CASISDRGRTEAFF
TRBV4-1 CASSQRGQNTEAFF
TRBV29-1 CSVEDGEAGAGQFF
TRBV27 CASSPYGETETQYF
TRBV11-2 CASGLRGSYNEQFF
TRBV19 CASSISAGDYNEQFF
TRBV4-1 CASSQDLTGMIYGYTF
TRBV11-3 CASSFRGNEQYF
TRBV5-1 CASSITSGTPRGAYEQYF
TRBV28 CASSPLWGYGTNYGYTF
TRBV9 CASSGDRGPDTGELFF
TRBV5-4 CASSLGVSSYEQYF
TRBV5-1 CASSFEGANYGYTF
TRBV2 CASSIPSWGEKNGYTF
TRBV5-8 CASSFVAGGRTDTQYF
TRBV19 CASSISSGGSYNEQFF
TRBV30 CAWSRGGSYNSPLHF
TRBV18 CASSPPSSGRTQYF
TRBV7-9 CASSPSTGIPRHEQFF
TRBV18 CASSPGFYDRGKKDTEAFF
TRBV5-8 CASSPGLARDEQFF
TRBV4-2 CASSFAGGVDYGYTF
TRBV27 CASCFVGGRSTNEKLFF
TRBV30 CAWSVSSADTQYF
TRBV7-3 CASSLTAGYNEQFF
TRBV29-1 CSVNRGGRGEAFF
TRBV19 CASSILAGGYNNEQFF
TRBV4-1 CASSQPRITEAFF